The 23 T cell receptor beta chains given below trace back to one sample, sequenced in a study of cytomegalovirus exposure and HLA in healthy donors. Vbeta (60) and Jbeta (13) primers were used in the PCR. TCRdb's table, derived via immunoSEQ multiplex PCR, lists solely in-frame clones and lacks some. This sample has 100,000 or so clones, with approximately 73% found just once. Input material: PBMCs. These receptor sequences come from a woman aged 45 to 65 in good health and CMV-seropositive.

The chain employs TRBV6-1 and TRBJ1-2, with D maybe TRBD1 (5 bases). Trimming took off 4 bases at V and 8 bases at J, with 20 bases between the two ends. Germline V gene data show CDR1 as MNHNS and CDR2 as SASEGT. This CDR3 has 15 amino acids. CDR3 sequence: CASSGRTRRAEGYTF. CDR3 sequence (DNA): TGTGCCAGCAGTGGACGGACAAGAAGGGCAGAGGGCTACACCTTC.

The V call is TRBV9, the J call TRBJ1-1; TRBD1 might be the D (5 bases). Germline assignment: CDR1 SGDLS and CDR2 YYNGEE. The germline V and J ends were trimmed by 7 bases and 3 bases, with 7 bases remaining between them. This CDR3 region has 11 residues. In DNA, the CDR3 is TGTGCCAGCCAGGGCGACACTGAAGCTTTCTTT. Translating it yields CASQGDTEAFF.

The J gene is TRBJ2-5, the V gene TRBV7-3; possibly TRBD2 for D (6 bases). The V and J ends lost 4 bases and 5 bases respectively, with 14 bases between them. The CDR3 is 14 residues long. Germline V gives CDR1 SGHTA, CDR2 FQGTGA. CDR3 in DNA: TGTGCCAGCAGCTCAGTGGGGGGAATGGAGACCCAGTACTTC. This encodes CASSSVGGMETQYF.

The CDR3 loop is CASSLFGTGYQETQYF. The DNA of the CDR3 is TGTGCCAGCAGCTTGTTTGGGACAGGGTACCAAGAGACCCAGTACTTC. The V call is TRBV5-4, the J call TRBJ2-5; 9 bases match TRBD1. The V gene end was trimmed by 1 base and the J gene end by 0 bases; junction bases not matched to a gene: 4. Germline V lookup: CDR1 SGHNT, CDR2 YYREEE (reference sequence). This CDR3 spans 16 amino acids.

This chain joins TRBV5-6 and TRBJ1-1; D remains unclear. Germline V gene data show CDR1 as SGHDT and CDR2 as YYEEEE. The CDR3 has 15 residues. Trimming cost V 0 bases and J 0 bases, with 9 bases left between them. In DNA form, the CDR3 reads TGTGCCAGCAGCTTGGGGTCAGTCTTGAACACTGAAGCTTTCTTT. Translation: CASSLGSVLNTEAFF.

V usage is TRBV21-1 and J usage is TRBJ2-7; TRBD1 is the table's D call, not checked against the DNA. TRBV21-1 is a known pseudogene. The CDR3 sequence is 15 residues long. The CDR3, as DNA: TGTGCCAGCAGAGGGACAGGGGAGATCTCCTACGAGCAGTACTTC. Its protein is CASRGTGEISYEQYF.

This clone is a singleton in its sample. This sequence joins TRBV5-4 and TRBJ1-1; unclear D gene. Trimming removed 3 bases at V and 5 bases at J, with 14 bases between. The V gene's germline CDR1 is SGHNT and CDR2 YYREEE (reference sequence). The CDR3 is made up of 14 amino acids. The CDR3 reads CASSSGGSWTEAFF. The CDR3 DNA reads as TGTGCCAGCAGCTCGGGAGGGAGTTGGACTGAAGCTTTCTTT.

A single count supports this clone. The chain carries TRBV27 and TRBJ1-2; weak D call: TRBD1 (5 bases). CDR1 is MNHEY, CDR2 SMNVEV, per germline (reference sequence). Trimming pared 5 bases from V and 8 bases from J, leaving 15 bases between. CDR3 length: 13 residues. The CDR3 here is CASSGGSAGGYTF. The CDR3 coding sequence is TGTGCCAGCAGTGGGGGTTCGGCGGGGGGCTACACCTTC.

The chain uses TRBV19 and TRBJ2-1, with no clear D. The V end lost 5 bases, the J end lost 0 bases, and 11 bases lay between the germline ends. Germline loops: CDR1 LNHDA, CDR2 SQIVND (reference sequence). This CDR3 spans 15 amino acids. In DNA, the CDR3 is TGTGCCAGTAGTCTTCCGTCCAGCTCCTACAATGAGCAGTTCTTC. Protein: CASSLPSSSYNEQFF.

The chain combines TRBV6-5 with TRBJ1-2; 7 bases fit TRBD1. With V trimmed by 2 bases and J by 4 bases, 1 base remained unmatched. CDR3 size: 13 residues. Germline V CDR1 and CDR2: MNHEY, SVGAGI. The CDR3 DNA reads TGTGCCAGCAGTTACAGGACAGGCTATGGCTACACCTTC. It specifies CASSYRTGYGYTF.

V usage is TRBV7-9 and J usage is TRBJ2-5; D ambiguous. V was trimmed by 4 bases and J by 3 bases, leaving 9 bases between them. The CDR3 has 13 residues. Germline values: CDR1 SEHNR, CDR2 FQNEAQ (reference sequence). Here the CDR3 DNA reads TGTGCCAGCAGCTCTACTAAGAAAGAGACCCAGTACTTC. Translating gives CASSSTKKETQYF.

The gene calls are TRBV2 and TRBJ2-7; 8 bases match TRBD2. Germline V gene data show CDR1 as SNHLY and CDR2 as FYNNEI. The CDR3 length is 13 residues. V shed 8 bases and J 5 bases; nucleotides not matched to a gene: 8. CDR3: CASQREWSHEQYF. As DNA, the CDR3 is TGTGCCAGCCAGCGGGAGTGGTCCCACGAGCAGTACTTC.

The chain uses TRBV2 and TRBJ2-5; D ambiguous. CDR3 size: 13 residues. Per the germline V gene, CDR1 is SNHLY and CDR2 is FYNNEI. V was pared by 4 bases and J by 1 base, with 7 bases between. CDR3 nucleotide sequence: TGTGCCAGCAGTGCCCGTATCCAAGAGACCCAGTACTTC. Encoded protein: CASSARIQETQYF. Together with reference TRBV2 and TRBJ2-5, the CDR3 gives the full variable domain: EPEVTQTPSHQVTQMGQEVILRCVPISNHLYFYWYRQILGQKVEFLVSFYNNEISEKSEIFDDQFSVERPDGSNFTLKIRSTKLEDSAMYFCASSARIQETQYFGPGTRLLVL.

The V and J genes are TRBV7-9 and TRBJ1-1; D is perhaps TRBD1 (5 bases). CDR3 length equals 15 residues. Germline V lookup: CDR1 SEHNR, CDR2 FQNEAQ (reference sequence). Trimming stripped 3 bases from V and 0 bases from J, with 11 bases between. The CDR3 bases are TGTGCCAGCAGCTTCCATGACAGAATGAACACTGAAGCTTTCTTT. This sequence encodes CASSFHDRMNTEAFF.

This clone showed up just a few times. This chain's CDR3 is CASSLDGTALYNEQFF. DNA for the CDR3: TGTGCCAGCAGTTTGGACGGGACAGCCCTCTACAATGAGCAGTTCTTC. This rearrangement joins TRBV27 to TRBJ2-1, with TRBD1 matching over 7 bases. CDR1 is MNHEY and CDR2 is SMNVEV in the germline V gene (reference sequence). The CDR3 is 16 residues long. The V gene end was trimmed by 3 bases and the J gene end by 3 bases; junction bases not matched to a gene: 8.

The rearrangement links TRBV5-6 to TRBJ2-1; TRBD2 matches at 7 bases. Germline trimming cut 10 bases from V and 10 bases from J; bases unmatched to any gene: 14. Germline V gene sequence: CDR1 SGHDT, CDR2 YYEEEE. The CDR3 has 13 amino acids. CDR3: CAWERAGGEEQFF. CDR3 DNA: TGTGCCTGGGAGAGGGCTGGGGGGGAGGAGCAGTTCTTC.

This rearrangement joins TRBV6-1 to TRBJ2-1, with 8 bases identical to TRBD1. The V gene's germline CDR1 is MNHNS and CDR2 SASEGT. This CDR3 has 15 residues. V lost 9 bases to trimming and J lost 2 bases; unmatched junction nucleotides: 9. The CDR3 DNA is TGTGCCAGAGGTTCCGGGACAGGAGCCTACAATGAGCAGTTCTTC. Translating it yields CARGSGTGAYNEQFF.

The chain is built from TRBV6-5 and TRBJ2-3; 8 nucleotides agree with TRBD2. CDR1 is MNHEY, CDR2 SVGAGI, per germline. CDR3 size: 12 residues. V was pared by 0 bases and J by 10 bases, with 0 bases of the junction left unmatched. The CDR3 DNA sequence: TGTGCCAGCAGTTACTCGGGACTAGCGCAGTATTTT. This sequence encodes CASSYSGLAQYF.

V is TRBV7-9 and J is TRBJ1-2; weak D call: TRBD1 (5 bases). CDR3 length: 13 amino acids. With 5 bases removed from V and 8 bases from J, the gap between germline ends came to 15 bases. CDR1 is SEHNR and CDR2 is FQNEAQ in the germline V gene (reference sequence). CDR3 sequence (DNA): TGTGCCAGCAGCGAAACCGGGGAGGGGGGCTACACCTTC. It translates to CASSETGEGGYTF.

This clone was counted at least ten times. The chain has TRBV6-5 and TRBJ2-7; TRBD1 matches 9 bases. The CDR3 spans 14 residues. V lost 5 bases to trimming and J lost 2 bases; unmatched junction nucleotides: 4. Germline assignment: CDR1 MNHEY and CDR2 SVGAGI. The CDR3 region is CASSTGGRAYEQYF. The CDR3 DNA reads TGTGCCAGCAGTACAGGGGGCCGAGCCTACGAGCAGTACTTC.

The chain is built from TRBV6-1 and TRBJ1-2; D possibly corresponds to TRBD1 (5 bases). V was trimmed by 2 bases and J by 4 bases, leaving 5 bases between them. The CDR3 is 12 residues long. The germline CDR1 and CDR2 sequences are MNHNS and SASEGT. The CDR3 DNA sequence: TGTGCCAGCAGTGAACAGGGCTATGGCTACACCTTC. Protein: CASSEQGYGYTF.

This chain uses TRBV6-5 with TRBJ2-7; weak D call: TRBD1 (6 bases). The CDR3 has 14 amino acids. Germline CDR1 and CDR2: MNHEY and SVGAGI. Trimming pared 5 bases from V and 9 bases from J, leaving 20 bases between. This chain's CDR3 is CASSPTSRGHGQYF. In nucleotides, the CDR3 is TGTGCCAGCAGTCCTACCTCCAGGGGCCACGGGCAGTACTTC.

This chain connects TRBV7-3 to TRBJ2-1; 12 nucleotides align to TRBD2. The V segment lost 5 bases and the J segment 8 bases; nucleotides outside the gene matches: 13. The germline CDR1 and CDR2 sequences are SGHTA and FQGTGA. The CDR3 contains 17 residues. The CDR3 DNA sequence: TGTGCCAGCAGCCCCCCGGGGCTAGCGGGAGGGAAGGATGAGCAGTTCTTC. Protein product: CASSPPGLAGGKDEQFF.